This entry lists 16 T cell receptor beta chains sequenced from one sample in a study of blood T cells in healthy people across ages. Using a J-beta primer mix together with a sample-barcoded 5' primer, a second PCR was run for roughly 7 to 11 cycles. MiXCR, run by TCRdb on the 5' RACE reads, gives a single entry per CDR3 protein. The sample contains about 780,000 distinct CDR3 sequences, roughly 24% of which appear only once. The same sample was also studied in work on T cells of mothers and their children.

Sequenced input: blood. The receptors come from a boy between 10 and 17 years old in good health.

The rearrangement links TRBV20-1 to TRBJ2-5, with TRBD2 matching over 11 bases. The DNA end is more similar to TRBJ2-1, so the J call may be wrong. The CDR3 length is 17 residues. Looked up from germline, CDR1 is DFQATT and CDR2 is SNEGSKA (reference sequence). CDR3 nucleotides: TGCAGTGCTAGCCGTCGAACTAGCGGGGGAACCTACAATGAGCAGTTCTTC. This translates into CSASRRTSGGTYNEQFF.

In DNA, the CDR3 is TGTGCCAGCGGACGGGGCGCCTTGAACGAGCAGTACTTC. Residues: CASGRGALNEQYF. V and J are TRBV6-5 and TRBJ2-7; D may match TRBD1 or TRBD2 (5 bases each). Trimming took off 8 bases at V and 5 bases at J, with 16 bases between the two ends. Germline V gene sequence: CDR1 MNHEY, CDR2 SVGAGI. The CDR3 loop spans 13 amino acids.

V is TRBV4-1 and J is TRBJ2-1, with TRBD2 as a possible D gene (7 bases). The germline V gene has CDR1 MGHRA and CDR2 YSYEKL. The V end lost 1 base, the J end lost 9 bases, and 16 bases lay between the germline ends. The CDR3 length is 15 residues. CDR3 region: CASSQVFPGGTEQFF. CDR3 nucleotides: TGCGCCAGCAGCCAAGTGTTTCCGGGGGGCACTGAGCAGTTCTTC.

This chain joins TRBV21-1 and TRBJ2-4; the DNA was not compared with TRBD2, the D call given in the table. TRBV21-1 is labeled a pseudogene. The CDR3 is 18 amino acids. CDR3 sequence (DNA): TGTGCCAGCAGCAAACCGAGGCGGGGTACTATAGCCAAAAACATTCAGTACTTC. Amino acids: CASSKPRRGTIAKNIQYF.

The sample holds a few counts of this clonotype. The CDR3, as DNA: TGCAGCGTCGCCGCTAGCGGGGGGCCCCAAGAGACCCAGTACTTC. This translates into CSVAASGGPQETQYF. This rearrangement joins TRBV29-1 to TRBJ2-1, with 11 bases identical to TRBD2. The J call could be wrong; TRBJ2-5 is a better fit for the DNA end. This CDR3 spans 15 amino acids. Germline V gene lookup returns CDR1 SQVTM and CDR2 ANQGSEA.

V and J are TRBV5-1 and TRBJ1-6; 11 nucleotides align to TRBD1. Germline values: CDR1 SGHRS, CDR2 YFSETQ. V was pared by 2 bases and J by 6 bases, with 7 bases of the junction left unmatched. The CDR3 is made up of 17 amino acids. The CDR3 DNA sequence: TGCGCCAGCAGCTTTGGACAGGGGGCAGGCGTTAATTCACCCCTCCACTTT. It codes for CASSFGQGAGVNSPLHF.

The CDR3 sequence: CATEGIENTGELFF. CDR3 in DNA: TGTGCCACCGAAGGGATTGAGAACACCGGGGAGCTGTTTTTT. The genes are TRBV7-9 and TRBJ2-2, with unresolved D. Germline V gene sequence: CDR1 SEHNR, CDR2 FQNEAQ (reference sequence). The CDR3 contains 14 residues. V was shortened by 10 bases and J by 1 base, with 13 bases between the two germline ends.

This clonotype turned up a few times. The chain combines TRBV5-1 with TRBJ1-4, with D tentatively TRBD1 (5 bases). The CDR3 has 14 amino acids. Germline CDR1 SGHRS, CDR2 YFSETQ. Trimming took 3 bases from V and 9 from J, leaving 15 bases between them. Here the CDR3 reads CASSSRDPGKKLFF. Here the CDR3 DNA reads TGCGCCAGCAGCTCCCGGGACCCTGGGAAAAAACTGTTTTTT.

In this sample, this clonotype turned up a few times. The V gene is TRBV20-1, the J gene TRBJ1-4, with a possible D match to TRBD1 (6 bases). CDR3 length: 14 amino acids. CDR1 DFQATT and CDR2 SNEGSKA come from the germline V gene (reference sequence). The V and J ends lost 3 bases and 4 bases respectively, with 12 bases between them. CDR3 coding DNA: TGCAGTGCTAGGAGAGGGGGTTTTAATGAAAAACTGTTTTTT. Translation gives CSARRGGFNEKLFF.

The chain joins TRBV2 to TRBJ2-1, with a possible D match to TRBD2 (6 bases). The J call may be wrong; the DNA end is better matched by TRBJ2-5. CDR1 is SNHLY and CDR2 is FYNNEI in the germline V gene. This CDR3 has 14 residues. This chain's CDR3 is CASATRTGGETQYF. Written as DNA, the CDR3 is TGTGCCAGCGCTACCCGAACCGGGGGAGAGACCCAGTACTTC.

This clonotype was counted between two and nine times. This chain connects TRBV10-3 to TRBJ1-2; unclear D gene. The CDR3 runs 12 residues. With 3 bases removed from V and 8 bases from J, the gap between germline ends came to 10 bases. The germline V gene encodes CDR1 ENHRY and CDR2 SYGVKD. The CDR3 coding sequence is TGTGCCATCAGTGACGTCCTGCTGGGCTACACCTTC. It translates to CAISDVLLGYTF.

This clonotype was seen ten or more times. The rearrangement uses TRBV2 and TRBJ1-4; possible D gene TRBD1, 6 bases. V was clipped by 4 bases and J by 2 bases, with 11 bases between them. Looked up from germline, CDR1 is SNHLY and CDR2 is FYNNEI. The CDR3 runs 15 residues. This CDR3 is CASSGIGGTNEKLFF. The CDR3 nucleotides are TGTGCCAGCAGTGGCATAGGGGGGACTAATGAAAAACTGTTTTTT. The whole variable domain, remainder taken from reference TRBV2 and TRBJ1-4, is EPEVTQTPSHQVTQMGQEVILRCVPISNHLYFYWYRQILGQKVEFLVSFYNNEISEKSEIFDDQFSVERPDGSNFTLKIRSTKLEDSAMYFCASSGIGGTNEKLFFGSGTQLSVL.

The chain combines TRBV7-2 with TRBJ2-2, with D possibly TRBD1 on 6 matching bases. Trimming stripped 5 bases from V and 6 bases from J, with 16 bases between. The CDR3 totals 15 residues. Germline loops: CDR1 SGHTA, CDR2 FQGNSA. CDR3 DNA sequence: TGTGCCAGCAGCCTCAGGGGCGCGCGTTCCGGGGAGCTGTTTTTT. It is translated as CASSLRGARSGELFF.

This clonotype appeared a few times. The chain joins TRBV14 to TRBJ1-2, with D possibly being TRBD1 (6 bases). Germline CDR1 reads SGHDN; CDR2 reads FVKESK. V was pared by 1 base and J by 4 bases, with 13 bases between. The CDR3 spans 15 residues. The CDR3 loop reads CASSQAGVGSYGYTF. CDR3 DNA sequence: TGTGCCAGCAGCCAAGCAGGGGTGGGGAGCTATGGCTACACCTTC.

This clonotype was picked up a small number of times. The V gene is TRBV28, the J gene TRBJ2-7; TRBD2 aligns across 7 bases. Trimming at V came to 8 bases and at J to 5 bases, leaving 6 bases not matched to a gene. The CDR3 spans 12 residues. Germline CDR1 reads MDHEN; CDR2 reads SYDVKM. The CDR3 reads CASGGVRNEQYF. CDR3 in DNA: TGTGCCAGCGGGGGGGTTAGAAACGAGCAGTACTTC.

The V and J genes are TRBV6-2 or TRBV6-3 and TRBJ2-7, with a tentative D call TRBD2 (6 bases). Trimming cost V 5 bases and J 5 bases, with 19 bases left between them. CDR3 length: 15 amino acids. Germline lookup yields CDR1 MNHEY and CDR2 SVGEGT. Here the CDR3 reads CASSKPTRGGHEQYF. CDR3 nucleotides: TGTGCCAGCAGTAAACCGACAAGGGGAGGCCACGAGCAGTACTTC.